These 9 T cell receptor beta chains originate from one sample sequenced in a study of blood T cells in healthy people across ages. Primers used in a second PCR of about 6 to 11 cycles were a sample-barcoded 5' primer and a J-beta primer mix. TCRdb independently ran MiXCR on the 5' RACE reads; one entry per CDR3 protein. The sample includes about 760,000 distinct CDR3 sequences, roughly 56% of them seen just once. Sequenced material: blood. These receptors were taken from a man aged 35 to 55 in good health.

This chain connects TRBV6-2 or TRBV6-3 to TRBJ2-5, with 8 bases fitting TRBD2. Trimming took 2 bases from V and 1 from J; bases not matched to a gene: 3. The CDR3 is 15 residues long. Germline-derived CDR1 and CDR2 are MNHEY and SVGEGT. The CDR3 region is CASSYVLAVQETQYF. The CDR3 DNA is TGTGCCAGCAGTTACGTACTAGCGGTCCAAGAGACCCAGTACTTC.

V gene TRBV6-1 combines with J gene TRBJ1-1, with TRBD1 as a possible D gene (5 bases). The CDR3 is made up of 13 amino acids. Trimming left V 7 bases short and J 2 bases short, with 11 bases between. Germline CDR1 is MNHNS and CDR2 is SASEGT. This CDR3 reads CASTRGTNTEAFF. The CDR3 nucleotides are TGTGCCAGCACTAGAGGGACTAACACTGAAGCTTTCTTT.

The rearrangement joins TRBV3-1 to TRBJ2-3; D perhaps matches TRBD2 (5 bases). Trimming removed 2 bases at V and 0 bases at J, with 21 bases between. Germline V CDR1 and CDR2: LGHDT, YNNKEL (reference sequence). This CDR3 is built from 19 residues. In nucleotides, the CDR3 is TGTGCCAGCAGCCAAAGTCGGGCTAGCTCCCTTTCTAGCACAGATACGCAGTATTTT. Encoded protein: CASSQSRASSLSSTDTQYF.

The V gene is TRBV20-1, the J gene TRBJ2-3; tentatively, D is TRBD2 (7 bases). Germline CDR1 and CDR2: DFQATT and SNEGSKA (reference sequence). The length of the CDR3 is 15 residues. The germline V and J ends were trimmed by 5 bases and 1 base, with 16 bases remaining between them. The CDR3 coding sequence is TGCAGTGCTTGGGGGGGGGCCTCTCGCACAGATACGCAGTATTTT. This encodes CSAWGGASRTDTQYF.

The V call is TRBV6-5, the J call TRBJ2-1, with 11 bases matching TRBD2. In germline, CDR1 is MNHEY, CDR2 SVGAGI. There are 16 residues in the CDR3. V gave up 6 bases and J gave up 3 bases; unmatched junction bases: 7. Here the CDR3 reads CASRPLAGGVYNEQFF. The DNA for the CDR3 is TGTGCCAGCAGACCCCTAGCGGGAGGAGTCTACAATGAGCAGTTCTTC.

The chain uses TRBV19 and TRBJ1-6; 9 nucleotides align to TRBD1. This CDR3 has 12 amino acids. V lost 10 bases and J lost 10; bases outside the gene matches: 5. From germline, CDR1 is LNHDA and CDR2 SQIVND (reference sequence). CDR3 coding DNA: TGTGCCACTGGACAGGGGAAATCACCCCTCCACTTT. Residues: CATGQGKSPLHF. The full variable domain, completed using reference TRBV19 and TRBJ1-6, is DGGITQSPKYLFRKEGQNVTLSCEQNLNHDAMYWYRQDPGQGLRLIYYSQIVNDFQKGDIAEGYSVSREKKESFPLTVTSAQKNPTAFYLCATGQGKSPLHFGNGTRLTVT.

The chain has TRBV4-3 and TRBJ2-3, with 7 positions matching TRBD1. CDR1 LGHNA and CDR2 YSLEER come from the germline V gene. This CDR3 region has 16 residues. The V segment lost 2 bases and the J segment 2 bases; nucleotides outside the gene matches: 7. CDR3 DNA: TGCGCCAGCAGCCAACTGGGACAGAGACTCACAGATACGCAGTATTTT. Protein: CASSQLGQRLTDTQYF.

CDR3 coding DNA: TGCAGTGCTAGAGATCTTGGGGTGGTCATCAATGAGCAGTTCTTC. Its translation: CSARDLGVVINEQFF. The rearrangement uses TRBV20-1 and TRBJ2-1, with D uncertain. This CDR3 contains 15 residues. The germline V gene has CDR1 DFQATT and CDR2 SNEGSKA (reference sequence). Trimming took 0 bases from V and 6 from J, leaving 15 bases between them.

The chain recombines TRBV3-1 with TRBJ1-2, with 8 bases fitting TRBD1. Germline assignment: CDR1 LGHDT and CDR2 YNNKEL (reference sequence). The CDR3 is 15 amino acids. The ends lost 4 bases at V and 5 bases at J; junction bases unmatched: 9. CDR3 sequence: CASSPKTGDYYGYTF. The CDR3 nucleotides are TGTGCCAGCAGCCCTAAGACAGGGGACTATTATGGCTACACCTTC.